These T cell receptor beta chains were read from a single sample in a study of technical replicates of blood from a few donors. Data came from immunoSEQ multiplex PCR; TCRdb stores just in-frame clones and leaves some out. The table has tens of thousands of clones, approximately 83% seen once. The sequencing sample was made of PBMCs. The receptors here all came from a human donor in good health. Some clones in this sample may be carry-over from other donors' samples. CDR3s include the opening cysteine and the closing phenylalanine or tryptophan. D genes are given only for firm matches. Not all rows give a size; the values are once, few, many and, for expanded clones, a class.

cdr3_nt cdr3_aa clone_size v_call d_call j_call
TGTGCCAGCAGACTCGATGGGACAGCAAACACCGGGGAGCTGTTTTTT CASRLDGTANTGELFF - TRBV6-6 TRBD1 TRBJ2-2
TGTGCCACTTGTGGAGGAACTGAAGCTTTCTTT CATCGGTEAFF - TRBV19 - TRBJ1-1
TGTGCCACCAGCAGAGATAAGGGGGCGGGAATAGCCAAAAACATTCAGTACTTC CATSRDKGAGIAKNIQYF - TRBV15 - TRBJ2-4
TGTGCCAGCAGTTTACCCGGTTACGAGCAGTACTTC CASSLPGYEQYF - TRBV28 - TRBJ2-7
TGTGCCAGCAGTGGATTACAGACCGGTGGCTACACCTTC CASSGLQTGGYTF - TRBV6-1 - TRBJ1-2
TGTGCCAGCAGTGAAGGAGCCAGCGGGGGGGCAGAGACCCAGTACTTC CASSEGASGGAETQYF - TRBV6-4 TRBD2 TRBJ2-5
TGTGCCAGCAGCGTAGGACAGACTGATAATTCACCCCTCCACTTT CASSVGQTDNSPLHF - TRBV7-8 - TRBJ1-6
TGTGCCAGCAGCCCCACCCCCCAGGGTGTTAATGAAAAACTGTTTTTT CASSPTPQGVNEKLFF - TRBV7-9 - TRBJ1-4
TGTGCCAGCAGTTACTCCACAGGGGGCACGGGTGAGACCCAGTACTTC CASSYSTGGTGETQYF - TRBV6-5 TRBD1 TRBJ2-5
TGCGCCAGCAGCCAAGATTCGGTCAGGGATTACGAGCAGTACTTC CASSQDSVRDYEQYF - TRBV4-3 - TRBJ2-7
TGTGCCAGTAGCGGGCCGCAGGGACTTGTGTTGGACACTGAAGCTTTCTTT CASSGPQGLVLDTEAFF - TRBV19 - TRBJ1-1
TGTGCCAGCAGTTACTCGGGGCAGGGGAACAATGAGCAGTTCTTC CASSYSGQGNNEQFF - TRBV6-5 - TRBJ2-1
TGTGCCAGTAGTACCAGACAGGGGGCTAACTATGGCTACACCTTC CASSTRQGANYGYTF once TRBV19 TRBD1 TRBJ1-2
TGCGCCAGCAGCTTGGTCCCTTGGACTAGCGGGTCCCAAGAGACCCAGTACTTC CASSLVPWTSGSQETQYF - TRBV5-1 TRBD2 TRBJ2-5
TGTGCTAGTGGTTTGGCCACAGGGAGCTCCTACAATGAGCAGTTCTTC CASGLATGSSYNEQFF - TRBV12-5 - TRBJ2-1
TGTGCCTGGAGTCTGGGGACAGGGGGCCAGCCCCAGCATTTT CAWSLGTGGQPQHF few TRBV30 TRBD1 TRBJ1-5
TGTGCCAGCAGCTTAGGCGGGGTCGGGGGGGCAGTCGAGCAGTACTTC CASSLGGVGGAVEQYF - TRBV11-2 TRBD2 TRBJ2-7
TGTGCCAGCAGTCCCTTCGGACAGGGTAACACTGAAGCTTTCTTT CASSPFGQGNTEAFF once TRBV28 TRBD1 TRBJ1-1
TGTGCCAGCAGCTCCCGGGACAGGGAGGTTTCTGAAGCTTTCTTT CASSSRDREVSEAFF - TRBV7-9 TRBD1 TRBJ1-1
TGTGCTAGTCTGGGAGAAGAGACCCAGTACTTC CASLGEETQYF - TRBV12-5 - TRBJ2-5
TGTGCCAGCAGTCTGAACATAGCGGGGGGGCAAGAGACCCAGTACTTC CASSLNIAGGQETQYF - TRBV7-6 TRBD2 TRBJ2-5
TGCAGCGGGCGGACTAGCGGGGCCCATGAGCAGTTCTTC CSGRTSGAHEQFF - TRBV29-1 TRBD2 TRBJ2-1
TGTGCCAGCAGCGCCCTATCAGGGATGAACACTGAAGCTTTCTTT CASSALSGMNTEAFF - TRBV21-1 - TRBJ1-1
TGCGCCAGCAGTCAGCGCCGTGGGGCAAGCAATCAGCCCCAGCATTTT CASSQRRGASNQPQHF once TRBV23-1 - TRBJ1-5
TGCAGCGTTGGTAGAGCCGTGGAGACCCAGTACTTC CSVGRAVETQYF - TRBV29-1 - TRBJ2-5
TGTGCCAGCAGCATAGGACAGAATGAGCAGTTCTTC CASSIGQNEQFF - TRBV5-5 - TRBJ2-1
TGTGCCAGCAGTTTGACAGGCTCAGGCTACGAGCAGTACTTC CASSLTGSGYEQYF - TRBV27 - TRBJ2-7
TGTGCCAGCAGCGTAGATCCCAGTGTTGCGGGAGTTGCATACGAGCAGTACTTC CASSVDPSVAGVAYEQYF - TRBV9 TRBD2 TRBJ2-7
TGTGCCAGTAGTATGTCTCGACACCACGAGCAGTACTTC CASSMSRHHEQYF - TRBV19 - TRBJ2-7
TGTGCCAGCAGTTTAATTGGTAGCGGGAGATATGAGCAGTACTTC CASSLIGSGRYEQYF once TRBV27 TRBD2 TRBJ2-7